A selection of T cell receptor beta chains follows, all from one sample in a study of human T cells and chemical hapten exposure. MiXCR, applied by TCRdb to the RACE reads, yields one record per CDR3 protein. The table shows approximately 82,000 distinct CDR3 sequences, with 10% to 15% occurring only once. Material: whole blood, obtained in connection with sensitization to the hapten diphenylcyclopropenone (DPC). The receptor set was obtained from a woman aged 60-75 years with alopecia areata. Some clones in this sample may be carry-over from other donors' samples. CDR3s include the opening cysteine and the closing phenylalanine or tryptophan. Fields, in order: D gene, J gene, V gene, clone size, CDR3 DNA, CDR3 protein. A D gene is named only where the DNA matches it firmly. For some rows the clone size is stated as once, few or many, or as a class when expanded; others skip it.

D: TRBD2
J: TRBJ2-1
V: TRBV7-9
size: many
DNA: TGTGCCAGCAGCTTAGGAGCGGGGCCCGACAATGAGCAGTTCTTC
CDR3: CASSLGAGPDNEQFF

D: .
J: TRBJ1-1
V: TRBV29-1
size: .
DNA: TGCAGCGCCACCCTTGAGACAGCCGAAGCTTTCTTT
CDR3: CSATLETAEAFF

D: .
J: TRBJ2-2
V: TRBV3-1
size: .
DNA: TGTGCCAGCAGCCCCGGGGTCACCGGGGAGCTGTTTTTT
CDR3: CASSPGVTGELFF

D: .
J: TRBJ1-4
V: TRBV7-9
size: .
DNA: TGTGCCAGCAGCCCGGGGCTGCGGGGTGAAAAACTGTTTTTT
CDR3: CASSPGLRGEKLFF

D: .
J: TRBJ2-1
V: TRBV18
size: .
DNA: TGTGCCAGCTCACCACCGACGGTCGTATTGGAGCAGTTCTTC
CDR3: CASSPPTVVLEQFF

D: .
J: TRBJ1-3
V: TRBV12-3/TRBV12-4
size: .
DNA: TGTGCCAGCAGCCTCGGGACACTCTCTGGAAACACCATATATTTT
CDR3: CASSLGTLSGNTIYF

D: .
J: TRBJ1-1
V: TRBV5-6
size: few
DNA: TGTGCCAGCAGCTTGTGGTCCGCAGGGTCTGAAGCTTTCTTT
CDR3: CASSLWSAGSEAFF

D: .
J: TRBJ1-1
V: TRBV3-1
size: .
DNA: TGTGCCAGCAGCCAGACGAACACTGAAGCTTTCTTT
CDR3: CASSQTNTEAFF

D: TRBD1
J: TRBJ2-7
V: TRBV19
size: few
DNA: TGTGCCAGTAGTATAGCGGACAGGAGCTCCTACGAGCAGTACTTC
CDR3: CASSIADRSSYEQYF

D: .
J: TRBJ1-2
V: TRBV29-1
size: many
DNA: TGCAGCGCACCGGAGTTTGGCTATGGCTACACCTTC
CDR3: CSAPEFGYGYTF

D: .
J: TRBJ2-7
V: TRBV10-3
size: .
DNA: TGTGCCATCAGCTTAGGACAGTACGAGCAGTACTTC
CDR3: CAISLGQYEQYF

D: .
J: TRBJ1-5
V: TRBV5-5
size: few
DNA: TGTGCCAGCAGCTTAGAGTCGGACCGACACAATCAGCCCCAGCATTTT
CDR3: CASSLESDRHNQPQHF

D: .
J: TRBJ2-7
V: TRBV27
size: many
DNA: TGTGCCAGCAGTCCCCAAGGGGGGGCAGGGGGCGTTTACGAGCAGTACTTC
CDR3: CASSPQGGAGGVYEQYF

D: TRBD2
J: TRBJ2-1
V: TRBV3-1
size: many
DNA: TGTGCCAGCAGCCCCCGCGGGGGGGCCATCCACAATGAGCAGTTCTTC
CDR3: CASSPRGGAIHNEQFF

D: TRBD1
J: TRBJ1-1
V: TRBV30
size: .
DNA: TGTGCCTGGAGCATGGGGACAGGGGGGGACACTGAAGCTTTCTTT
CDR3: CAWSMGTGGDTEAFF

D: .
J: TRBJ1-3
V: TRBV6-5
size: .
DNA: TGTGCCAGCAGTTTAGCTGGACCGAACTCTGGAAACACCATATATTTT
CDR3: CASSLAGPNSGNTIYF

D: TRBD1
J: TRBJ2-7
V: TRBV5-1
size: few
DNA: TGCGCCAGCAGCTACTCAGGACAGGGGGCGAGGGAGCAGTACTTC
CDR3: CASSYSGQGAREQYF

D: TRBD1
J: TRBJ1-5
V: TRBV29-1
size: .
DNA: TGCAGCGTTCAGGGGGAGAATCAGCCCCAGCATTTT
CDR3: CSVQGENQPQHF

D: .
J: TRBJ1-2
V: TRBV29-1
size: many
DNA: TGCAGCGTTGAACCCCACAACTATGGCTACACCTTC
CDR3: CSVEPHNYGYTF

D: TRBD2
J: TRBJ2-5
V: TRBV12-3/TRBV12-4
size: many
DNA: TGTGCCAGCAGTCGCGGGGGGGCGCAGGAGACCCAGTACTTC
CDR3: CASSRGGAQETQYF

D: .
J: TRBJ1-1
V: TRBV15
size: few
DNA: TGTGCCACCAGCAGACCCCCCTTACAGGGCCCTCCTGAAGCTTTCTTT
CDR3: CATSRPPLQGPPEAFF

D: TRBD2
J: TRBJ2-2
V: TRBV6-1
size: few
DNA: TGTGCCAGCAGTGAGCCCCTGGGGAGGGGTAACACCGGGGAGCTGTTTTTT
CDR3: CASSEPLGRGNTGELFF

D: .
J: TRBJ2-1
V: TRBV11-3
size: .
DNA: TGTGCCAGCAGCTTAGATCAAGGAGGGAGTGCCACCTACAATGAGCAGTTCTTC
CDR3: CASSLDQGGSATYNEQFF

D: TRBD2
J: TRBJ2-3
V: TRBV5-1
size: many
DNA: TGCGCCAGCAGCTTAGGAGCGGGGGGAACAGATACGCAGTATTTT
CDR3: CASSLGAGGTDTQYF

D: .
J: TRBJ2-1
V: TRBV2
size: many
DNA: TGTGCCAGCAGTATGGCCGGGGACCTTAGTAATGAGCAGTTCTTC
CDR3: CASSMAGDLSNEQFF

D: .
J: TRBJ2-5
V: TRBV2
size: few
DNA: TGTGCCAGCATAAACCGAGGACAGCCAGAGACCCAGTACTTC
CDR3: CASINRGQPETQYF

D: TRBD1
J: TRBJ2-1
V: TRBV27
size: many
DNA: TGTGCCAGCAGTTTCCTCCCGGGACAGGGAGACAATGAGCAGTTCTTC
CDR3: CASSFLPGQGDNEQFF

D: TRBD2
J: TRBJ2-1
V: TRBV5-1
size: many
DNA: TGCGCCAGCAGCCCCCGGACTAGCGGGGGTAGATTGTTCTTC
CDR3: CASSPRTSGGRLFF

D: .
J: TRBJ1-2
V: TRBV12-3/TRBV12-4
size: many
DNA: TGTGCCAGCAGGACAGGTTCCATTTATGGCTACACCTTC
CDR3: CASRTGSIYGYTF

D: .
J: TRBJ2-3
V: TRBV29-1
size: .
DNA: TGCAGCGTTAAAACTACCCACCTCACAGATACGCAGTATTTT
CDR3: CSVKTTHLTDTQYF

D: TRBD2
J: TRBJ2-1
V: TRBV6-2/TRBV6-3
size: .
DNA: TGTGCCAGCAGTCTTACTCCGGGGGGCTCCTACAATGAGCAGTTCTTC
CDR3: CASSLTPGGSYNEQFF

D: TRBD2
J: TRBJ2-5
V: TRBV20-1
size: .
DNA: TGCAGTGCTAGGGGACTAGCGGGGGATGAGACCCAGTACTTC
CDR3: CSARGLAGDETQYF

D: .
J: TRBJ2-7
V: TRBV20-1
size: .
DNA: TGCAGTGCTAGAGATCGAGGGCTAGGACCCTCCTACGAGCTGTACTTC
CDR3: CSARDRGLGPSYELYF

D: TRBD2
J: TRBJ2-5
V: TRBV23-1
size: few
DNA: TGCGCCAGCGGTCTAGCGGAACAAGAGACCCAGTACTTC
CDR3: CASGLAEQETQYF

D: .
J: TRBJ2-3
V: TRBV6-5
size: .
DNA: TGTGCCAGCAGTTACTCGGGTATTAGCACAGATACGCAGTATTTT
CDR3: CASSYSGISTDTQYF

D: .
J: TRBJ1-2
V: TRBV29-1
size: many
DNA: TGCACCTACAAAGGAGGGGCAGATGGCTACACCTTC
CDR3: CTYKGGADGYTF

D: TRBD1
J: TRBJ1-5
V: TRBV10-3
size: many
DNA: TGTGCCATCAGTACAGGGGGCAGGAGCAATCAGCCCCAGCATTTT
CDR3: CAISTGGRSNQPQHF

D: .
J: TRBJ2-1
V: TRBV29-1
size: few
DNA: TGCAGCGTTGATAGAAATGAGCAGTTCTTC
CDR3: CSVDRNEQFF

D: .
J: TRBJ1-5
V: TRBV27
size: .
DNA: TGTGCCAGCAGTGGGGGTGATCAGCCCCAGCATTTT
CDR3: CASSGGDQPQHF

D: TRBD2
J: TRBJ2-3
V: TRBV3-1
size: many
DNA: TGTGCCAGCAGCCAAAGTCCGGGACTAGCGGTCGGTACGCAGTATTTT
CDR3: CASSQSPGLAVGTQYF

D: TRBD1
J: TRBJ2-7
V: TRBV27
size: many
DNA: TGTGCCAGCGGCAGGGGGATTTACGAGCAGTACTTC
CDR3: CASGRGIYEQYF

D: .
J: TRBJ2-1
V: TRBV9
size: few
DNA: TGTGCCAGCAGCGTAGTTAACAATGAGCAGTTCTTC
CDR3: CASSVVNNEQFF

D: .
J: TRBJ1-5
V: TRBV19
size: .
DNA: TGTGCCAGTAGTATAGGACTCGTGGAGGCTCGTAGGTTTGGCAGGACCGATCAGCCCCAGCATTTT
CDR3: CASSIGLVEARRFGRTDQPQHF

D: .
J: TRBJ1-2
V: TRBV5-4
size: many
DNA: TGTGCCAGCAGCTTAAGCGTGCGGGGCGCTTATCCCGACTATGGCTACACCTTC
CDR3: CASSLSVRGAYPDYGYTF

D: TRBD2
J: TRBJ2-7
V: TRBV20-1
size: .
DNA: TGCAGTGCTCCTAGCGGGGGGACCTCCTACGAGCAGTACTTC
CDR3: CSAPSGGTSYEQYF

D: .
J: TRBJ1-5
V: TRBV20-1
size: many
DNA: TGCAGTGCTAGAGATTCGGAAACAGGGTTCAATCAGCCCCAGCATTTT
CDR3: CSARDSETGFNQPQHF

D: .
J: TRBJ2-2
V: TRBV14
size: many
DNA: TGTGCCAGCAGCCAAGTATCAGGGCACACCGGGGAGCTGTTTTTT
CDR3: CASSQVSGHTGELFF

D: TRBD1
J: TRBJ1-1
V: TRBV20-1
size: many
DNA: TGCAGTGCCCCCGGGACAGGGAAGGACACTGAAGCTTTCTTT
CDR3: CSAPGTGKDTEAFF

D: TRBD1
J: TRBJ1-6
V: TRBV20-1
size: .
DNA: TGCAGTGCTAGAGATCCGACAGGGGGCTATAATTCACCCCTCCACTTT
CDR3: CSARDPTGGYNSPLHF

D: .
J: TRBJ2-2
V: TRBV3-1
size: many
DNA: TGTGCCAGCAGCCAAGCCCAGGCCACCGGGGAGCTGTTTTTT
CDR3: CASSQAQATGELFF

D: .
J: TRBJ1-5
V: TRBV15
size: few
DNA: TGTGCCACCAGCATAGACTTAAATCAGCCCCAGCATTTT
CDR3: CATSIDLNQPQHF

D: .
J: TRBJ1-3
V: TRBV5-5
size: .
DNA: TGTGCCAGCAGCTTGGGGACGAGCTCTGGAAACACCATATATTTT
CDR3: CASSLGTSSGNTIYF